The following is a TCR beta chain sequence with its context. The antigen remains undetermined. This sample is part of a study of cytomegalovirus exposure and HLA in healthy donors. Looking at the study overall: The 110 or so validation repertoires, a later analysis reported, used the same platform as the 600 to 700 first-cohort repertoires. The study's findings and limits: The majority of TCR sequences were rare, yet some public TCRs appeared in many donors. As was reported, the classifier diagnosed cytomegalovirus status with high specificity and sensitivity. According to a later analysis, TCR clusters from the first cohort tended to co-occur in the 100 to 150 validation repertoires.

This CDR3 is built from 17 residues. V was trimmed by 5 bases and J by 0 bases, leaving 16 bases between them. Germline lookup yields CDR1 SEHNR and CDR2 FQNEAQ (reference sequence). The method was immunoSEQ multiplex PCR; TCRdb's version includes in-frame clones alone and lacks a portion of them. Among tens of thousands of clones, 85% to 90% were seen once, and the ten largest hold 3% to 4%. The TCR was taken from a young woman in good health and CMV-seropositive. Specimen: PBMCs. The J gene is TRBJ2-2, the V gene TRBV7-9; possible D gene TRBD2, 6 bases. CDR3 in DNA: TGTGCCAGCAGCCCCACTGGAGCGGGCGCGAACACCGGGGAGCTGTTTTTT. Translating it yields CASSPTGAGANTGELFF.